These 22 T cell receptor beta chains originate from one sample sequenced in a study of blood T cells in healthy people across ages. A J-beta primer mix and a sample-barcoded 5' primer were used in a second PCR of roughly 6 to 12 cycles. MiXCR was run by TCRdb on the 5' RACE reads, yielding one entry per CDR3 protein. The sample comprises some 1.5 million distinct CDR3 sequences, 28% of which are singletons, and about 7.7% rests with the top ten. The sequenced material came from blood. The receptor set was obtained from a woman in her 30s in good health.

This clonotype was counted many times. The chain joins TRBV5-1 to TRBJ1-2; D is perhaps TRBD1 (5 bases). CDR1 and CDR2 (germline): SGHRS, YFSETQ. V was pared by 3 bases and J by 2 bases, with 17 bases between. This CDR3 comprises 16 residues. Here the CDR3 reads CASSYGGGLSNYGYTF. The CDR3 bases are TGCGCCAGCAGCTACGGCGGGGGACTATCGAACTATGGCTACACCTTC.

Notes on this clonotype: A far larger clone lies a single base away; this is likely a read error. This chain links TRBV7-9 with TRBJ2-1; D remains unclear. The CDR3 consists of 11 residues. Germline loops: CDR1 SEHNR, CDR2 FQNEAQ (reference sequence). CDR3 protein: CASSPLNEQIF. Here the CDR3 DNA reads TGTGCCAGCAGCCCCCTCAATGAGCAGATCTTC.

This clonotype has more than one count but fewer than ten. The chain couples TRBV12-3 or TRBV12-4 to TRBJ1-3; D is uncertain. This CDR3 comprises 15 residues. Trimming removed 5 bases from V and 2 bases from J, with 13 bases in between. The CDR3: CASSPHSDPGNTIYF. CDR3 sequence (DNA): TGTGCCAGCAGTCCTCACAGTGATCCTGGAAACACCATATATTTT.

V and J are TRBV20-1 and TRBJ1-4; D perhaps matches TRBD1 (6 bases). The germline gives CDR1 DFQATT, CDR2 SNEGSKA (reference sequence). This CDR3 has 15 residues. V lost 5 bases and J 5 bases, leaving 18 bases between the germline ends. Here the CDR3 reads CSAPPGGRDNEKLFF. For the CDR3, the DNA is TGCAGTGCTCCCCCTGGGGGCAGGGACAATGAAAAACTGTTTTTT.

The V gene is TRBV18, the J gene TRBJ1-3; TRBD1 matches at 7 bases. V trimming: 4 bases; J trimming: 3 bases; junction bases outside the gene matches: 3. This CDR3 region has 14 residues. Germline V CDR1 and CDR2: KGHSH, LQKENI. CDR3 bases: TGTGCCAGCTCACTGACAGGGAATGGAAACACCATATATTTT. It encodes CASSLTGNGNTIYF.

The J gene is TRBJ1-1, the V gene TRBV6-1; D remains ambiguous. Germline CDR1 is MNHNS and CDR2 is SASEGT. The CDR3 has 14 amino acids. The V end lost 1 base, the J end lost 2 bases, and 8 bases lay between the germline ends. CDR3 region: CASSEEHSNTEAFF. The CDR3 bases are TGTGCCAGCAGTGAAGAACACTCCAACACTGAAGCTTTCTTT.

This chain joins TRBV12-3 or TRBV12-4 and TRBJ2-7; D possibly corresponds to TRBD1 (6 bases). The CDR3 runs 15 residues. Trimming cost V 7 bases and J 6 bases, with 22 bases left between them. CDR3 loop: CASTLYTRGLGEQYF. The CDR3 nucleotides are TGTGCCAGCACCCTTTATACCAGGGGCTTAGGCGAGCAGTACTTC.

This clonotype appeared a few times. J is TRBJ2-1 and V is TRBV11-2; a possible D gene is TRBD2 (5 bases). Per germline, CDR1 SGHAT and CDR2 FQNNGV. Trimming removed 6 bases from V and 1 base from J, with 13 bases in between. This CDR3 is 15 amino acids long. In nucleotides, the CDR3 is TGTGCCAGCAGTCGAAGCGGCGTATCCTACAATGAGCAGTTCTTC. Amino acid sequence: CASSRSGVSYNEQFF. Combining the CDR3 with reference TRBV11-2 and TRBJ2-1 gives the whole variable domain EAGVAQSPRYKIIEKRQSVAFWCNPISGHATLYWYQQILGQGPKLLIQFQNNGVVDDSQLPKDRFSAERLKGVDSTLKIQPAKLEDSAVYLCASSRSGVSYNEQFFGPGTRLTVL.

This clonotype came up many times. The chain joins TRBV7-2 to TRBJ2-1; D might be TRBD2 (6 bases). The V end lost 7 bases, the J end lost 9 bases, and 19 bases lay between the germline ends. The germline CDR1 and CDR2 sequences are SGHTA and FQGNSA. This CDR3 region has 14 residues. The CDR3 region is CASNRGSERPEQFF. The CDR3 DNA sequence: TGTGCCAGCAACCGGGGGTCTGAACGCCCTGAGCAGTTCTTC.

This clonotype was picked up many times. The V and J genes are TRBV7-2 and TRBJ1-2, with D unresolved. Germline loops: CDR1 SGHTA, CDR2 FQGNSA. The CDR3 consists of 13 residues. Trimming shortened V by 1 base and J by 6 bases, and 9 bases separated the two germline ends. The CDR3 region is CASSLGHPDGYTF. The CDR3 DNA reads as TGTGCCAGCAGCTTAGGACATCCGGATGGCTACACCTTC. Complete variable domain (other parts from reference TRBV7-2 and TRBJ1-2): GAGVSQSPSNKVTEKGKDVELRCDPISGHTALYWYRQSLGQGLEFLIYFQGNSAPDKSGLPSDRFSAERTGGSVSTLTIQRTQQEDSAVYLCASSLGHPDGYTFGSGTRLTVV.

The V call is TRBV7-3, the J call TRBJ1-1; D unresolved. The CDR3 contains 14 residues. The V end was cut by 3 bases, the J end by 4 bases, with 12 bases between. The germline CDR1 and CDR2 sequences are SGHTA and FQGTGA. The CDR3 DNA reads as TGTGCCAGCAGCTTCGACCCCTCAGGCACTGAAGCTTTCTTT. It encodes CASSFDPSGTEAFF.

V and J are TRBV6-6 and TRBJ2-5; 7 bases align to TRBD2. The CDR3 sequence is 14 residues long. CDR1 and CDR2 from the germline V gene are MNHNY and SVGAGI (reference sequence). The V gene end was trimmed by 1 base and the J gene end by 1 base; junction bases not matched to a gene: 0. The CDR3 is CASSYWTSQETQYF. DNA for the CDR3: TGTGCCAGCAGTTACTGGACTAGCCAAGAGACCCAGTACTTC.

This clonotype has ten or more counts. The gene calls are TRBV28 and TRBJ2-5; the D is unclear. This CDR3 is 14 amino acids long. CDR1 and CDR2 from the germline V gene are MDHEN and SYDVKM. Trimming pared 0 bases from V and 1 base from J, leaving 6 bases between. The CDR3 DNA reads TGTGCCAGCAGTTTATGGGGATCCCAAGAGACCCAGTACTTC. Translating gives CASSLWGSQETQYF.

The gene calls are TRBV24-1 and TRBJ1-5; no definite D call. This CDR3 spans 12 amino acids. Looked up from germline, CDR1 is KGHDR and CDR2 is SFDVKD. V shed 4 bases and J shed 6 bases, with 6 bases lying between them. Here the CDR3 reads CATSDSAQPQHF. DNA of the CDR3: TGTGCCACCAGTGACAGTGCTCAGCCCCAGCATTTT.

The rearrangement links TRBV5-1 to TRBJ1-2; tentative D call: TRBD1 (6 bases). CDR3 length: 15 amino acids. Germline loops: CDR1 SGHRS, CDR2 YFSETQ. Trimming removed 0 bases at V and 5 bases at J, with 14 bases between. The CDR3 here is CASSLGRGLIYGYTF. DNA for the CDR3: TGCGCCAGCAGCTTGGGACGGGGGCTGATTTATGGCTACACCTTC.

This clonotype has only a few counts. The chain couples TRBV20-1 to TRBJ2-1, with TRBD1 identical over 9 bases. The CDR3 has 17 amino acids. Germline-derived CDR1 and CDR2 are DFQATT and SNEGSKA (reference sequence). V trimming: 6 bases; J trimming: 1 base; junction bases outside the gene matches: 13. In DNA, the CDR3 is TGCAGTGCCCCCAACCAGGGACAGGGATTTTCCTACAATGAGCAGTTCTTC. It encodes CSAPNQGQGFSYNEQFF.

This clonotype was picked up many times. The V and J genes are TRBV19 and TRBJ2-5, with a tentative D call TRBD1 (6 bases). This CDR3 is built from 14 residues. Germline values: CDR1 LNHDA, CDR2 SQIVND (reference sequence). V lost 5 bases and J 0 bases, leaving 10 bases between the germline ends. The CDR3 sequence: CASSPRTDQETQYF. The CDR3 DNA reads TGTGCCAGTAGTCCCCGGACAGACCAAGAGACCCAGTACTTC. The variable domain in full, completed from reference TRBV19 and TRBJ2-5, reads DGGITQSPKYLFRKEGQNVTLSCEQNLNHDAMYWYRQDPGQGLRLIYYSQIVNDFQKGDIAEGYSVSREKKESFPLTVTSAQKNPTAFYLCASSPRTDQETQYFGPGTRLLVL.

This clonotype turned up a few times. The chain carries TRBV29-1 and TRBJ1-1; D ambiguous. Germline V gives CDR1 SQVTM, CDR2 ANQGSEA. Deletions cut 7 bases from V and 2 bases from J, with 11 bases between. This CDR3 spans 12 amino acids. Here the CDR3 DNA reads TGCAGCGGTTTGTGGTCCAACACTGAAGCTTTCTTT. Its protein is CSGLWSNTEAFF.

This clonotype was counted between two and nine times. The V and J genes are TRBV5-1 and TRBJ1-6, with D hard to call. Germline-derived CDR1 and CDR2 are SGHRS and YFSETQ. Trimming pared 0 bases from V and 7 bases from J, leaving 5 bases between. The CDR3 extends over 13 amino acids. The CDR3 region is CASSLEANSPLHF. The CDR3 DNA is TGCGCCAGCAGCTTGGAAGCCAATTCACCCCTCCACTTT.

The chain has TRBV28 and TRBJ2-3; possible D gene TRBD1, 5 bases. CDR1 MDHEN and CDR2 SYDVKM come from the germline V gene. V lost 3 bases and J lost 9, with 16 bases in between. The CDR3 sequence is 14 residues long. The CDR3 sequence: CASSFGSGQGTQYF. For the CDR3, the DNA is TGTGCCAGCAGTTTCGGAAGTGGGCAGGGCACGCAGTATTTT.

V is TRBV12-3 or TRBV12-4 and J is TRBJ2-2; D is undetermined. The CDR3 runs 14 residues. The V end was cut by 2 bases, the J end by 5 bases, with 9 bases between. The CDR3 DNA reads as TGTGCCAGCAGTTTATTTGGCACAACCGGGGAGCTGTTTTTT. Encoded protein: CASSLFGTTGELFF.

This clonotype occurred many times. CDR3 loop: CASGWTTWYF. For the CDR3, the DNA is TGTGCCAGCGGATGGACTACCTGGTACTTC. The rearrangement joins TRBV7-9 to TRBJ2-5, with D possibly being TRBD2 (6 bases). This CDR3 is built from 10 residues. Trimming stripped 8 bases from V and 13 bases from J, with 14 bases between. CDR1 and CDR2 (germline): SEHNR, FQNEAQ (reference sequence).